The rows below give T cell receptor beta chains drawn from one sample of a study of Tregs in tolerant kidney transplant recipients. The repertoire was sequenced with immunoSEQ multiplex PCR; TCRdb's copy has only in-frame clones and lacks some. This table has about 240,000 clones, around 82% appearing once. Sample: CD4+ T cells from blood. These receptors were taken from a human donor in good health. Both conserved end residues are part of each CDR3. The D gene is left open where the match is weak. Expanded clones are given a class, and other clones once, few, many or no size at all.

clone_size	v_call	d_call	j_call	cdr3_aa	cdr3_nt
many	TRBV10-1	-	TRBJ1-1	CASSEGGRTEAFF	TGCGCCAGCAGTGAGGGGGGCCGCACTGAAGCTTTCTTT
-	TRBV29-1	-	TRBJ2-7	CSADGQRNEQYF	TGCAGCGCAGACGGACAGAGGAACGAGCAGTACTTC
few	TRBV7-6	TRBD1	TRBJ1-4	CASRPQGGSNEKLFF	TGTGCCAGCAGACCACAGGGGGGGTCTAATGAAAAACTGTTTTTT
-	TRBV2	TRBD2	TRBJ2-2	CASTPAGGDAGELFF	TGTGCCAGCACCCCAGCGGGGGGCGACGCCGGGGAGCTGTTTTTT
-	TRBV7-9	-	TRBJ2-3	CASSTWTASTDTQYF	TGTGCCAGCAGCACCTGGACAGCGAGCACAGATACGCAGTATTTT
-	TRBV15	TRBD2	TRBJ2-5	CATSTGLAGQETQYF	TGTGCCACCAGCACAGGACTAGCGGGACAAGAGACCCAGTACTTC
-	TRBV7-2	-	TRBJ1-1	CASSFGTPNTEAFF	TGTGCCAGCAGCTTTGGGACACCGAACACTGAAGCTTTCTTT
-	TRBV30	-	TRBJ1-3	CAWSVAVGTIYF	TGTGCCTGGAGTGTGGCAGTCGGCACCATATATTTT
-	TRBV7-9	-	TRBJ2-3	CASSRASGSSTDTQYF	TGTGCCAGCAGCCGCGCGTCGGGTAGCAGCACAGATACGCAGTATTTT
-	TRBV25-1	TRBD2	TRBJ2-1	CASSELVGGTYNEQFF	TGTGCCAGCAGTGAATTGGTGGGGGGGACCTACAATGAGCAGTTCTTC
-	TRBV4-1	-	TRBJ2-6	CASSPPYSGANVLTF	TGCGCCAGCAGCCCTCCCTACTCTGGGGCCAACGTCCTGACTTTC
-	TRBV6-1	-	TRBJ1-3	CASSATRGQGNTIYF	TGTGCCAGCAGTGCAACCCGGGGACAAGGAAACACCATATATTTT
once	TRBV7-9	-	TRBJ2-7	CASSSGPGYEQYF	TGTGCCAGCAGCTCGGGGCCCGGCTACGAGCAGTACTTC
-	TRBV6-5	-	TRBJ2-7	CASSYSPGDNEQYF	TGTGCCAGCAGTTATTCCCCAGGGGACAACGAGCAGTACTTC
-	TRBV19	-	TRBJ1-5	CASSVRQENQPQHF	TGTGCCAGTAGTGTTAGACAGGAAAATCAGCCCCAGCATTTT
once	TRBV19	-	TRBJ1-5	CASSIEGIDQPQHF	TGTGCCAGTAGTATAGAAGGGATAGATCAGCCCCAGCATTTT
-	TRBV19	-	TRBJ2-6	CASSSYRGHSGANVLTF	TGTGCCAGTAGTTCATACCGTGGACACTCTGGGGCCAACGTCCTGACTTTC
-	TRBV6-1	TRBD1	TRBJ2-2	CASSRDRVDTGELFF	TGTGCCAGCAGTCGGGACAGGGTCGACACCGGGGAGCTGTTTTTT
once	TRBV6-4	TRBD1	TRBJ1-2	CASSSGTGSSYGYTF	TGTGCCAGCAGTTCCGGGACAGGGTCCTCCTATGGCTACACCTTC
-	TRBV6-1	-	TRBJ1-2	CASSWDSNGYTF	TGTGCCAGCAGTTGGGACTCGAATGGCTACACCTTC
-	TRBV2	TRBD1	TRBJ1-2	CASSEVTGGGYTF	TGTGCCAGCAGTGAAGTCACAGGGGGCGGCTACACCTTC
-	TRBV5-4	-	TRBJ2-1	CASSQERSFNEQFF	TGTGCCAGCAGCCAAGAAAGATCTTTCAACGAGCAGTTCTTC
-	TRBV7-2	-	TRBJ2-5	CASSLELQGRGQETQYF	TGTGCCAGCAGCTTAGAGTTACAGGGGAGGGGGCAAGAGACCCAGTACTTC
-	TRBV6-5	TRBD1	TRBJ1-1	CASSYSWTGGDTEAFF	TGTGCCAGCAGTTACTCGTGGACAGGGGGTGACACTGAAGCTTTCTTT
-	TRBV7-2	-	TRBJ2-7	CASSFSTGLSEQYF	TGTGCCAGCAGCTTCAGTACCGGACTGTCCGAGCAGTACTTC
-	TRBV6-1	-	TRBJ1-6	CASSIQGFLDSPLHF	TGTGCCAGCAGTATACAGGGTTTTTTGGATTCACCCCTCCACTTT
-	TRBV5-4	-	TRBJ2-7	CASSSPGGGKASYEQYF	TGTGCCAGCAGCTCCCCAGGGGGAGGGAAAGCAAGTTACGAGCAGTACTTC
-	TRBV19	-	TRBJ1-2	CASSIPGPTVTYGYTF	TGTGCCAGTAGTATCCCGGGACCGACAGTGACCTATGGCTACACCTTC
-	TRBV7-6	-	TRBJ2-5	CASSLYPQAQETQYF	TGTGCCAGCAGCTTATATCCGCAGGCTCAAGAGACCCAGTACTTC